Below are 28 T cell receptor beta chains sequenced from a single sample in a study of OX40 agonist ivuxolimab in advanced cancers. Here immunoSEQ multiplex PCR was the method, and the copy in TCRdb shows in-frame clones only, minus some. This sample has 70,000 to 80,000 clones, with around 80% found just once. The starting material was CD4+ or CD8+ T cells sorted from blood, obtained in a trial of the OX40 agonist ivuxolimab. Source of these receptors: an adult with an advanced solid tumor such as melanoma, head and neck, liver or kidney cancer.

This CDR3 reads CASSLLVGNTEAFF. Here the CDR3 DNA reads TGTGCCAGCAGCTTACTCGTGGGGAACACTGAAGCTTTCTTT. J is TRBJ1-1 and V is TRBV11-2; D remains ambiguous. This CDR3 spans 14 amino acids. Germline CDR1 is SGHAT and CDR2 is FQNNGV. V was cut by 2 bases and J by 1 base, with 8 bases left in between.

The gene calls are TRBV19 and TRBJ2-2; D gene unclear. The V end lost 3 bases, the J end lost 5 bases, and 4 bases lay between the germline ends. The CDR3 consists of 12 residues. Germline values: CDR1 LNHDA, CDR2 SQIVND (reference sequence). CDR3 amino acids: CASSMGTGELFF. The CDR3 DNA follows: TGTGCCAGTAGTATGGGGACCGGGGAGCTGTTTTTT.

This chain links TRBV6-5 with TRBJ1-1; D possibly corresponds to TRBD1 (5 bases). The CDR3 is 15 amino acids. Trimming took 2 bases from V and 5 from J, leaving 15 bases between them. Germline assignment: CDR1 MNHEY and CDR2 SVGAGI. The CDR3 here is CASSYPGLGKTEAFF. CDR3 nucleotides: TGTGCCAGCAGTTACCCGGGACTTGGTAAAACTGAAGCTTTCTTT.

This chain uses TRBV27 with TRBJ1-6; perhaps TRBD1 as D (6 bases). CDR3 length equals 15 residues. The V gene lost 5 bases and the J gene lost 7 bases, with 15 bases spanning the gap. The V gene's germline CDR1 is MNHEY and CDR2 SMNVEV (reference sequence). The CDR3 loop is CASSPLQGINSPLHF. CDR3 sequence (DNA): TGTGCCAGCAGTCCTTTACAGGGAATCAATTCACCCCTCCACTTT.

V gene TRBV6-5 combines with J gene TRBJ2-1; 11 nucleotides line up with TRBD2. The CDR3 is made up of 14 amino acids. The germline V gene has CDR1 MNHEY and CDR2 SVGAGI. The trim removed 6 bases at V and 12 bases at J, leaving 10 bases unmatched. CDR3 nucleotides: TGTGCCAGCAGCCGGACACTTGGGACTAGCGGGCAGTTCTTC. Translation gives CASSRTLGTSGQFF.

This clone was seen a handful of times. The chain carries TRBV9 and TRBJ2-3, with unresolved D. The CDR3 contains 13 residues. The V gene's germline CDR1 is SGDLS and CDR2 YYNGEE. V lost 0 bases and J 4 bases, leaving 6 bases between the germline ends. CDR3 nucleotide sequence: TGTGCCAGCAGCGTAGCTATCGCAGATACGCAGTATTTT. This translates into CASSVAIADTQYF.

This clone was seen just once. The chain joins TRBV7-9 to TRBJ1-1; D gene ambiguous. This CDR3 is built from 15 residues. The V gene lost 0 bases and the J gene lost 3 bases, with 11 bases spanning the gap. Germline V CDR1 and CDR2: SEHNR, FQNEAQ (reference sequence). CDR3 DNA: TGTGCCAGCAGCTTAGCGCTGGGAACCGACACTGAAGCTTTCTTT. Its translation: CASSLALGTDTEAFF.

V usage is TRBV28 and J usage is TRBJ1-3; 8 bases align to TRBD1. The ends lost 2 bases at V and 3 bases at J; junction bases unmatched: 3. This CDR3 spans 15 amino acids. The germline CDR1 and CDR2 sequences are MDHEN and SYDVKM. The CDR3 loop is CASSLAGGLGNTIYF. CDR3 sequence (DNA): TGTGCCAGCAGTTTAGCAGGGGGCCTTGGAAACACCATATATTTT.

The genes are TRBV6-6 and TRBJ2-1; TRBD1 is a possible D gene (6 bases). Trimming removed 7 bases at V and 7 bases at J, with 17 bases between. The length of the CDR3 is 14 residues. Germline assignment: CDR1 MNHNY and CDR2 SVGAGI (reference sequence). The CDR3 DNA reads as TGTGCCAGCAAAGGGTATTTCGGACAGAATGAGCAGTTCTTC. Amino acid sequence: CASKGYFGQNEQFF.

V is TRBV11-3 and J is TRBJ2-3, with 8 nucleotides matching TRBD2. J gave up 2 bases and V 5 bases, and 12 bases lay outside the gene matches. The CDR3 is 17 residues long. Germline V gene data show CDR1 as SGHNT and CDR2 as YENEEA. CDR3 in DNA: TGTGCCAGCAGCCCCCAAATTTGGCGGGGGGTCACAGATACGCAGTATTTT. Its translation is CASSPQIWRGVTDTQYF.

CDR3 residues: CASSLRPQAYEQYF. In DNA, the CDR3 is TGTGCCAGCAGTTTACGCCCCCAAGCCTACGAGCAGTACTTC. The chain links TRBV27 to TRBJ2-7; D not resolved. The CDR3 has 14 amino acids. V lost 2 bases, J lost 2 bases, and 10 bases lay in between. Germline lookup yields CDR1 MNHEY and CDR2 SMNVEV (reference sequence).

V gene TRBV4-2 combines with J gene TRBJ1-1; weak D call: TRBD1 (5 bases). V was cut by 2 bases and J by 6 bases, with 13 bases left in between. The CDR3 has 14 residues. The V gene's germline CDR1 is LGHNA and CDR2 YNFKEQ. The CDR3 coding sequence is TGTGCCAGCAGCCAAAGGGCAGGGAGGGCTGAAGCTTTCTTT. Its protein product is CASSQRAGRAEAFF.

V is TRBV28 and J is TRBJ1-2, with a possible D match to TRBD1 (6 bases). The CDR3 consists of 16 residues. CDR1 and CDR2 (germline): MDHEN, SYDVKM. Between the trimmed V and J ends, which lost 3 bases and 4 bases, there was a span of 18 bases. The CDR3 spells CASSLIGGAGSYGYTF. DNA of the CDR3: TGTGCCAGCAGTTTGATCGGGGGGGCAGGGAGCTATGGCTACACCTTC.

CDR3 nucleotides: TGTGCCAGCAGCTTGCAGGGCGGAAACACCATATATTTT. It specifies CASSLQGGNTIYF. The rearrangement links TRBV5-4 to TRBJ1-3, with a tentative D call TRBD1 (5 bases). CDR3 size: 13 residues. The germline V gene has CDR1 SGHNT and CDR2 YYREEE (reference sequence). With 1 base removed from V and 4 bases from J, the gap between germline ends came to 6 bases.

The chain links TRBV7-9 to TRBJ1-5; tentatively, D is TRBD1 (6 bases). Germline CDR1 and CDR2: SEHNR and FQNEAQ (reference sequence). V dropped 5 bases and J dropped 11 bases, with 16 bases sitting between them. This CDR3 has 13 residues. The CDR3 coding sequence is TGTGCCAGCAGCGCAATTGAGGGGGGAGCCCAGCATTTT. Amino acids: CASSAIEGGAQHF.

The chain joins TRBV29-1 to TRBJ1-3; D is undetermined. This CDR3 has 12 amino acids. CDR1 is SQVTM, CDR2 ANQGSEA, per germline. The germline V and J ends were trimmed by 7 bases and 0 bases, with 7 bases remaining between them. CDR3 sequence reads: CSAHLSGNTIYF. The CDR3 DNA follows: TGCAGCGCCCACCTCTCTGGAAACACCATATATTTT.

The CDR3 region is CAISESRTSAQETQYF. The CDR3 DNA follows: TGTGCCATCAGTGAGTCGCGGACTAGCGCCCAAGAGACCCAGTACTTC. The chain combines TRBV10-3 with TRBJ2-5; 9 bases are shared with TRBD2. V was pared by 0 bases and J by 1 base, with 3 bases of the junction left unmatched. The CDR3 totals 16 residues. CDR1 and CDR2 (germline): ENHRY, SYGVKD.

This chain links TRBV9 with TRBJ2-5, with TRBD2 as a possible D gene (5 bases). The germline V gene encodes CDR1 SGDLS and CDR2 YYNGEE. This CDR3 spans 17 amino acids. V dropped 0 bases and J dropped 1 base, with 16 bases sitting between them. DNA for the CDR3: TGTGCCAGCAGCGTAGGGCGGGCCCTCGGATCCCAAGAGACCCAGTACTTC. Its translation: CASSVGRALGSQETQYF. Full variable domain (remainder filled in from reference TRBV9 and TRBJ2-5): DSGVTQTPKHLITATGQRVTLRCSPRSGDLSVYWYQQSLDQGLQFLIQYYNGEERAKGNILERFSAQQFPDLHSELNLSSLELGDSALYFCASSVGRALGSQETQYFGPGTRLLVL.

V and J are TRBV21-1 and TRBJ2-7; TRBD1 is taken as the D call from the table, unchecked against the DNA. TRBV21-1 is labeled a pseudogene. The CDR3 is 15 residues long. In nucleotides, the CDR3 is TGTGCCAGCAGCCCACCGGGACAGGCCCTGAGGGAGCAGTACTTC. It is translated as CASSPPGQALREQYF.

This clone was recorded a few times. The rearrangement uses TRBV21-1 and TRBJ2-7; no DNA check was done on the table's D call, TRBD1. TRBV21-1 is recorded as a pseudogene. The CDR3 covers 13 residues. This chain's CDR3 is CASWGGRGSEQYF. CDR3 DNA: TGTGCCAGTTGGGGTGGCAGGGGATCCGAGCAGTACTTC.

This clone has just one count. The gene calls are TRBV5-4 and TRBJ2-5; tentatively, D is TRBD2 (7 bases). This CDR3 has 15 residues. In germline, CDR1 is SGHNT, CDR2 YYREEE (reference sequence). The germline V and J ends were trimmed by 2 bases and 4 bases, with 15 bases remaining between them. DNA for the CDR3: TGTGCCAGCAGCTTCGGGGGGCGCCGGCGAGAGACCCAGTACTTC. It translates to CASSFGGRRRETQYF. The full variable domain, with the rest looked up from reference TRBV5-4 and TRBJ2-5, is ETGVTQSPTHLIKTRGQQVTLRCSSQSGHNTVSWYQQALGQGPQFIFQYYREEENGRGNFPPRFSGLQFPNYSSELNVNALELDDSALYLCASSFGGRRRETQYFGPGTRLLVL.

Only a few counts were recorded for this clone. The chain couples TRBV7-3 to TRBJ2-2, with 12 nucleotides matching TRBD2. This CDR3 region has 19 residues. CDR1 is SGHTA, CDR2 FQGTGA, per germline. The V and J ends lost 5 bases and 0 bases, in that order; junction bases with no gene match: 10. The CDR3 DNA reads TGTGCCAGCAGCCGTCTAGCGGGAGGGCCCTCGACGAACACCGGGGAGCTGTTTTTT. This codes for CASSRLAGGPSTNTGELFF.

The gene calls are TRBV11-2 and TRBJ1-2; tentative D call: TRBD1 (6 bases). Germline V gene lookup returns CDR1 SGHAT and CDR2 FQNNGV. CDR3 size: 15 residues. V lost 0 bases and J 4 bases, leaving 12 bases between the germline ends. The CDR3 protein is CASSLEAGAGYGYTF. Here the CDR3 DNA reads TGTGCCAGCAGCTTAGAGGCAGGGGCAGGCTATGGCTACACCTTC. Full variable domain (outside the CDR3, taken from reference TRBV11-2 and TRBJ1-2): EAGVAQSPRYKIIEKRQSVAFWCNPISGHATLYWYQQILGQGPKLLIQFQNNGVVDDSQLPKDRFSAERLKGVDSTLKIQPAKLEDSAVYLCASSLEAGAGYGYTFGSGTRLTVV.

This clone was detected a few times. The chain recombines TRBV19 with TRBJ1-2; possible D gene TRBD1, 6 bases. Germline CDR1 and CDR2: LNHDA and SQIVND (reference sequence). This CDR3 is 15 amino acids long. With 3 bases removed from V and 5 bases from J, the gap between germline ends came to 16 bases. DNA of the CDR3: TGTGCCAGTAGTATGGGCGCGGGGGCGTGGTATGGCTACACCTTC. Translated: CASSMGAGAWYGYTF.

The CDR3 is CASSIDWTTYNSPLHF. The DNA for the CDR3 is TGTGCCAGTAGTATAGATTGGACAACCTATAATTCACCCCTCCACTTT. This chain links TRBV19 with TRBJ1-6, with TRBD1 as a possible D gene (5 bases). The CDR3 length is 16 residues. From germline, CDR1 is LNHDA and CDR2 SQIVND (reference sequence). V was cut by 0 bases and J by 2 bases, with 8 bases left in between.

For the CDR3, the DNA is TGTGCCAGCAGCTTCACAGATACGCAGTATTTT. Translation gives CASSFTDTQYF. This sequence joins TRBV5-6 and TRBJ2-3, with D unresolved. The CDR3 runs 11 residues. The germline gives CDR1 SGHDT, CDR2 YYEEEE. Trimming took 2 bases from V and 2 from J, leaving 0 bases between them.

This chain uses TRBV14 with TRBJ2-1; D remains ambiguous. The CDR3 spans 16 residues. Trimming removed 1 base at V and 8 bases at J, with 18 bases between. Germline loops: CDR1 SGHDN, CDR2 FVKESK. DNA for the CDR3: TGTGCCAGCAGCCAAGTATCTCACCCAAGGACCGATGAGCAGTTCTTC. Protein product: CASSQVSHPRTDEQFF.

The rearrangement links TRBV5-6 to TRBJ2-7; D may match TRBD1 or TRBD2 (5 bases each). V dropped 6 bases and J dropped 7 bases, with 11 bases sitting between them. CDR3 length: 11 amino acids. In germline, CDR1 is SGHDT, CDR2 YYEEEE. CDR3 sequence: CASTSGGEQYF. DNA for the CDR3: TGTGCCAGCACCTCTGGGGGAGAGCAGTACTTC.